One and the same sample provided the 29 T cell receptor beta chains below, sequenced in a study of cytomegalovirus exposure and HLA in healthy donors. This PCR relied on a set of 60 Vbeta primers and 13 Jbeta primers. Method: immunoSEQ multiplex PCR; TCRdb's copy keeps in-frame clones and lacks some. The data show around 140,000 clones, with around 80% seen just once and less than 3% held by the top ten. Sequencing used PBMCs. These receptors came from a female donor in good health and CMV-seronegative.

The rearrangement uses TRBV27 and TRBJ1-1; D gene ambiguous. Germline values: CDR1 MNHEY, CDR2 SMNVEV (reference sequence). The germline V and J ends were trimmed by 4 bases and 1 base, with 4 bases remaining between them. This CDR3 contains 12 residues. This CDR3 is CASSSQNTEAFF. In nucleotides, the CDR3 is TGTGCCAGCAGTTCCCAGAACACTGAAGCTTTCTTT.

As for this clone: Different DNA sequences within this sample yield the same CDR3. The rearrangement uses TRBV18 and TRBJ2-2; possible D gene TRBD1, 6 bases. Germline values: CDR1 KGHSH, CDR2 LQKENI. The V and J ends lost 1 base and 6 bases respectively, with 9 bases between them. The CDR3 contains 14 residues. CDR3 coding DNA: TGTGCCAGCTCACCACTTCAGGGGTCCGGGGAGCTGTTTTTT. Its protein is CASSPLQGSGELFF.

Only one count was recorded for this clone. The chain joins TRBV30 to TRBJ1-2, with D maybe TRBD1 (6 bases). Germline V gene lookup returns CDR1 GTSNPN and CDR2 SVGIG (reference sequence). Trimming cost V 1 base and J 5 bases, with 11 bases left between them. This CDR3 spans 13 amino acids. CDR3 sequence (DNA): TGTGCCTGGAGTGCAGGGGTAGGTTATGGCTACACCTTC. Translating it yields CAWSAGVGYGYTF.

This clone has only a few counts. The chain joins TRBV4-3 to TRBJ1-6; 7 nucleotides align to TRBD1. Germline V gene sequence: CDR1 LGHNA, CDR2 YSLEER. The CDR3 extends over 17 amino acids. V shed 0 bases and J 6 bases; nucleotides not matched to a gene: 8. The CDR3 bases are TGCGCCAGCAGCCAAGATAAGGCAGGGGGTATTAATTCACCCCTCCACTTT. Translation: CASSQDKAGGINSPLHF.

The chain links TRBV6-1 to TRBJ2-3, with D possibly TRBD2 on 6 matching bases. The CDR3 totals 13 residues. The V gene's germline CDR1 is MNHNS and CDR2 SASEGT. V lost 6 bases to trimming and J lost 2 bases, with 9 bases between them. The DNA for the CDR3 is TGTGCCAGCAGCGGGACTTTCACAGATACGCAGTATTTT. It specifies CASSGTFTDTQYF.

The chain links TRBV5-1 to TRBJ1-2; D may be TRBD1 (5 bases). The CDR3 spans 13 residues. V lost 0 bases and J 5 bases, leaving 8 bases between the germline ends. Germline CDR1 is SGHRS and CDR2 is YFSETQ. This CDR3 is CASSLAGEYGYTF. In nucleotides, the CDR3 is TGCGCCAGCAGCTTGGCGGGGGAGTATGGCTACACCTTC. The whole variable domain, filled in from reference TRBV5-1 and TRBJ1-2, reads KAGVTQTPRYLIKTRGQQVTLSCSPISGHRSVSWYQQTPGQGLQFLFEYFSETQRNKGNFPGRFSGRQFSNSRSEMNVSTLELGDSALYLCASSLAGEYGYTFGSGTRLTVV.

The chain carries TRBV7-3 and TRBJ2-6; maybe TRBD2 (5 bases). The germline V and J ends were trimmed by 6 bases and 0 bases, with 15 bases remaining between them. CDR1 SGHTA and CDR2 FQGTGA come from the germline V gene. The CDR3 is 17 amino acids. The DNA of the CDR3 is TGTGCCAGCAGTCCCCAGCCAGCGGCCTCTGGGGCCAACGTCCTGACTTTC. Its protein product is CASSPQPAASGANVLTF.

V usage is TRBV14 and J usage is TRBJ2-6; possibly TRBD1 for D (6 bases). V shed 5 bases and J shed 0 bases, with 11 bases lying between them. Germline V gives CDR1 SGHDN, CDR2 FVKESK. This CDR3 region has 16 residues. CDR3 bases: TGTGCCAGCAGCGATCTACAGGGCTCTGGGGCCAACGTCCTGACTTTC. Its translation: CASSDLQGSGANVLTF.

This sequence joins TRBV9 and TRBJ1-3, with D uncertain. Germline V gene lookup returns CDR1 SGDLS and CDR2 YYNGEE. The V end was cut by 3 bases, the J end by 2 bases, with 12 bases between. CDR3 length equals 15 residues. CDR3 sequence reads: CASSATNMAGNTIYF. Here the CDR3 DNA reads TGTGCCAGCAGCGCTACGAATATGGCTGGAAACACCATATATTTT.

The J gene is TRBJ1-6, the V gene TRBV2; TRBD1 matches 8 bases. Germline V gene lookup returns CDR1 SNHLY and CDR2 FYNNEI. V was clipped by 1 base and J by 9 bases; unmatched bases: 5. The CDR3 extends over 15 amino acids. The chain's CDR3 is CASSEEGQGSSPLHF. The CDR3 nucleotides are TGTGCCAGCAGTGAAGAAGGACAGGGTAGTTCACCCCTCCACTTT. Full variable domain (outside the CDR3, taken from reference TRBV2 and TRBJ1-6): EPEVTQTPSHQVTQMGQEVILRCVPISNHLYFYWYRQILGQKVEFLVSFYNNEISEKSEIFDDQFSVERPDGSNFTLKIRSTKLEDSAMYFCASSEEGQGSSPLHFGNGTRLTVT.

In nucleotides, the CDR3 is TGCGCCAGCAGCCAGAGTCTGTTCCCCGGGGAGCTGTTTTTT. Translation gives CASSQSLFPGELFF. The V call is TRBV4-1, the J call TRBJ2-2; D unclear. Germline V lookup: CDR1 MGHRA, CDR2 YSYEKL. This CDR3 has 14 amino acids. V shed 3 bases and J shed 6 bases, with 11 bases lying between them.

The chain couples TRBV27 to TRBJ2-1; TRBD2 aligns across 12 bases. J was trimmed by 10 bases and V by 4 bases; bases with no gene match: 2. The CDR3 is 13 amino acids. Germline CDR1 and CDR2: MNHEY and SMNVEV (reference sequence). CDR3 sequence reads: CASSSSGRGEQFF. The CDR3 region has the DNA TGTGCCAGCAGTTCTAGCGGGAGGGGAGAGCAGTTCTTC.

This clone was observed a handful of times. The chain recombines TRBV2 with TRBJ1-2, with TRBD1 as a possible D gene (5 bases). Trimming took 6 bases from V and 2 from J, leaving 19 bases between them. The CDR3 loop spans 16 amino acids. The V gene's germline CDR1 is SNHLY and CDR2 FYNNEI. The CDR3 region has the DNA TGTGCCAGCAGGGCAGGGTGGCCCGTCTTCAACTATGGCTACACCTTC. Translation: CASRAGWPVFNYGYTF.

The genes are TRBV18 and TRBJ1-1, with D perhaps matching TRBD1 (5 bases). The germline V gene has CDR1 KGHSH and CDR2 LQKENI. This CDR3 has 16 residues. V was pared by 3 bases and J by 2 bases, with 16 bases between. The CDR3 DNA follows: TGTGCCAGCTCACCCCAGAGACGGGGGGATAACACTGAAGCTTTCTTT. It is translated as CASSPQRRGDNTEAFF.

This rearrangement joins TRBV30 to TRBJ2-7; D unclear. Trimming removed 1 base at V and 3 bases at J, with 7 bases between. Germline assignment: CDR1 GTSNPN and CDR2 SVGIG (reference sequence). The CDR3 is made up of 12 amino acids. The CDR3 here is CAWSDTDYEQYF. CDR3 in DNA: TGTGCCTGGAGTGACACCGACTACGAGCAGTACTTC.

The chain combines TRBV6-5 with TRBJ2-1; TRBD2 agrees at 10 bases. Germline loops: CDR1 MNHEY, CDR2 SVGAGI. The junction had 13 bases not matched to a gene; V was cut back by 2 bases and J by 15 bases. The CDR3 loop spans 15 amino acids. The CDR3 here is CASSYRQREGPGPFF. DNA for the CDR3: TGTGCCAGCAGTTACCGCCAGCGGGAGGGCCCGGGGCCGTTCTTC.

The V and J genes are TRBV5-1 and TRBJ1-4, with 7 bases fitting TRBD1. The J segment lost 6 bases and the V segment lost 1 base, leaving 0 bases of the junction unmatched. CDR1 and CDR2 from the germline V gene are SGHRS and YFSETQ. The CDR3 length is 13 residues. This CDR3 is CASSLTGDEKLFF. DNA of the CDR3: TGCGCCAGCAGCTTGACAGGGGATGAAAAACTGTTTTTT.

This clone was counted a few times. The chain links TRBV5-4 to TRBJ2-3; D is uncertain. The V end was cut by 0 bases, the J end by 4 bases, with 9 bases between. Germline V gene sequence: CDR1 SGHNT, CDR2 YYREEE (reference sequence). The CDR3 is 14 amino acids. The CDR3, as DNA: TGTGCCAGCAGCTTGGATCCAGTACCAGATACGCAGTATTTT. This sequence encodes CASSLDPVPDTQYF. The whole variable domain, filled in from reference TRBV5-4 and TRBJ2-3, reads ETGVTQSPTHLIKTRGQQVTLRCSSQSGHNTVSWYQQALGQGPQFIFQYYREEENGRGNFPPRFSGLQFPNYSSELNVNALELDDSALYLCASSLDPVPDTQYFGPGTRLTVL.

The J gene is TRBJ2-2, the V gene TRBV10-3; perhaps TRBD2 as D (5 bases). Germline V CDR1 and CDR2: ENHRY, SYGVKD. V was pared by 2 bases and J by 5 bases, with 12 bases between. This CDR3 spans 15 amino acids. CDR3 coding DNA: TGTGCCATCAGTGAGGTTGGGAGAGGGACCGGGGAGCTGTTTTTT. Protein sequence: CAISEVGRGTGELFF.

The rearrangement links TRBV28 to TRBJ1-2; no clear D gene. Germline loops: CDR1 MDHEN, CDR2 SYDVKM. The CDR3 sequence is 15 residues long. V lost 3 bases and J 3 bases, leaving 14 bases between the germline ends. The CDR3 DNA follows: TGTGCCAGCAGTTTCCCCCGGGGTATTGACTATGGCTACACCTTC. This sequence encodes CASSFPRGIDYGYTF.

Of note for this clone: An end of the junction differs from the germline gene, which may be a read error. The rearrangement uses TRBV7-6 and TRBJ2-1, with a weak D call TRBD2 (6 bases). This CDR3 region has 14 residues. Looked up from germline, CDR1 is SGHVS and CDR2 is FNYEAQ. CDR3 coding DNA: TGTGCCAGCAGCCTAGCGCCGAGCTCGAATGAGCAGTTCTTC. It codes for CASSLAPSSNEQFF.

The rearrangement joins TRBV28 to TRBJ2-1; 8 nucleotides line up with TRBD2. The CDR3 is 17 residues long. V was pared by 1 base and J by 6 bases, with 11 bases of the junction left unmatched. The germline CDR1 and CDR2 sequences are MDHEN and SYDVKM. This CDR3 reads CASSLSLGLGSFNEQFF. In nucleotides, the CDR3 is TGTGCCAGCAGTTTATCCCTGGGACTAGGGTCATTCAATGAGCAGTTCTTC.

The CDR3 DNA sequence: TGCAGGTACGGGGACAGCAGTAATGAAATGCTGTTTTTT. Translating gives CRYGDSSNEMLFF. The chain is built from TRBV29-1 and TRBJ1-4; 7 nucleotides align to TRBD1. This CDR3 spans 13 amino acids. CDR1 SQVTM and CDR2 ANQGSEA come from the germline V gene. The full variable domain, its missing parts supplied by reference TRBV29-1 and TRBJ1-4, is SAVISQKPSRDICQRGTSLTIQCQVDSQVTMMFWYRQQPGQSLTLIATANQGSEATYESGFVIDKFPISRPNLTFSTLTVSNMSPEDSSIYLCRYGDSSNEMLFFGSGTQLSVL.

The chain carries TRBV2 and TRBJ1-6; 9 nucleotides align to TRBD1. The CDR3 is made up of 15 amino acids. V shed 6 bases, J shed 9 bases, and the junction held 9 bases outside the gene matches. From germline, CDR1 is SNHLY and CDR2 FYNNEI. The CDR3 region is CASSRDRGGGSPLHF. CDR3 nucleotide sequence: TGTGCCAGCAGCCGCGACAGGGGGGGAGGTTCACCCCTCCACTTT. Variable domain in full (rest from reference TRBV2 and TRBJ1-6): EPEVTQTPSHQVTQMGQEVILRCVPISNHLYFYWYRQILGQKVEFLVSFYNNEISEKSEIFDDQFSVERPDGSNFTLKIRSTKLEDSAMYFCASSRDRGGGSPLHFGNGTRLTVT.

This chain joins TRBV30 and TRBJ1-1; the match to TRBD1 covers 8 bases. The CDR3 extends over 12 amino acids. Germline V gene data show CDR1 as GTSNPN and CDR2 as SVGIG (reference sequence). Trimming cost V 5 bases and J 3 bases; bases outside gene matches: 2. The CDR3 sequence is CAWSTGDTEAFF. In DNA, the CDR3 is TGTGCCTGGTCGACAGGGGACACTGAAGCTTTCTTT. Drawing the rest from reference TRBV30 and TRBJ1-1, the complete variable domain is SQTIHQWPATLVQPVGSPLSLECTVEGTSNPNLYWYRQAAGRGLQLLFYSVGIGQISSEVPQNLSASRPQDRQFILSSKKLLLSDSGFYLCAWSTGDTEAFFGQGTRLTVV.

The chain uses TRBV7-9 and TRBJ2-3; 9 positions match TRBD1. Germline loops: CDR1 SEHNR, CDR2 FQNEAQ (reference sequence). Unmatched junction bases numbered 8, after V lost 3 bases and J lost 1 base. This CDR3 spans 17 amino acids. The CDR3, as DNA: TGTGCCAGCAGCTTTTCCTCGGGACAGGGTGGCACAGATACGCAGTATTTT. Translated: CASSFSSGQGGTDTQYF.

The J gene is TRBJ2-5, the V gene TRBV29-1; 14 nucleotides match TRBD2. The CDR3 extends over 14 amino acids. Germline CDR1 is SQVTM and CDR2 is ANQGSEA. The trim removed 6 bases at V and 11 bases at J, leaving 11 bases unmatched. The CDR3 sequence is CSVGTSGSSGEQYF. The CDR3 nucleotides are TGCAGCGTAGGGACTAGCGGGAGCTCTGGTGAGCAGTACTTC. Using reference TRBV29-1 and TRBJ2-5 for the parts outside the CDR3, the full variable domain is SAVISQKPSRDICQRGTSLTIQCQVDSQVTMMFWYRQQPGQSLTLIATANQGSEATYESGFVIDKFPISRPNLTFSTLTVSNMSPEDSSIYLCSVGTSGSSGEQYFGPGTRLLVL.

The CDR3 reads CASSVGQVSYEQYF. In DNA, the CDR3 is TGTGCCAGCAGCGTAGGACAGGTCTCCTACGAGCAGTACTTC. The chain carries TRBV9 and TRBJ2-7, with a weak D call TRBD1 (6 bases). Germline V gene sequence: CDR1 SGDLS, CDR2 YYNGEE. This CDR3 region has 14 residues. Between the trimmed V and J ends, which lost 0 bases and 0 bases, there was a span of 7 bases.

CDR3: CASSFRGDHWEQYF. Written as DNA, the CDR3 is TGTGCCAGCAGTTTTCGGGGGGATCACTGGGAGCAGTACTTC. This sequence joins TRBV27 and TRBJ2-7; 7 bases are a match to TRBD2. Trimming at V came to 3 bases and at J to 7 bases, leaving 9 bases not matched to a gene. The CDR3 consists of 14 residues. CDR1 is MNHEY and CDR2 is SMNVEV in the germline V gene (reference sequence).